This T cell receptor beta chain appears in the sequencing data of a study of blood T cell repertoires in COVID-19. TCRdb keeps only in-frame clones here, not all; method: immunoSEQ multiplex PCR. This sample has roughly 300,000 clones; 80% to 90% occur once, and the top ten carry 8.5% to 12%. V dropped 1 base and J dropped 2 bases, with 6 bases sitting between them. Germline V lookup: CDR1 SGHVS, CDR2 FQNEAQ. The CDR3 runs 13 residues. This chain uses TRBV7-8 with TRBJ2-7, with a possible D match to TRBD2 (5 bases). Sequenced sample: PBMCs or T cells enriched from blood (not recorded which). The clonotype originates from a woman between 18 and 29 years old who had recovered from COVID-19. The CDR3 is CASSLGRTYEQYF. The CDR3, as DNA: TGTGCCAGCAGCTTAGGGAGGACCTACGAGCAGTACTTC.